A selection of T cell receptor beta chains follows, all from one sample in a study of control samples from healthy donors and cancer patients. The repertoire was sequenced with immunoSEQ multiplex PCR; TCRdb's copy has only in-frame clones and lacks some. Counted here are 84,000 or so clones, about nine tenths occurring once; the ten biggest clones make up 15% to 19%. Sequenced material: blood. These TCRs come from a man aged 25 to 40 in good health. Each CDR3 is given with its conserved first and last residue. A D gene is named only where the DNA matches it firmly. Part of the rows lack a size; the others show once, few, many or a class for expanded clones.

abundance: NA
j_gene: TRBJ1-2
d_gene: NA
v_gene: TRBV5-8
CDR3aa: CASSSPPGGYGYTF
CDR3nt: TGTGCCAGCAGCTCGCCGCCCGGGGGCTATGGCTACACCTTC

abundance: NA
j_gene: TRBJ1-1
d_gene: NA
v_gene: TRBV29-1
CDR3aa: CSVELRDGLNTEAFF
CDR3nt: TGCAGCGTTGAACTCAGGGACGGCTTGAACACTGAAGCTTTCTTT

abundance: NA
j_gene: TRBJ2-4
d_gene: NA
v_gene: TRBV27
CDR3aa: CASSVGTLGAKNIQYF
CDR3nt: TGTGCCAGCAGTGTTGGGACCTTGGGAGCCAAAAACATTCAGTACTTC

abundance: NA
j_gene: TRBJ1-5
d_gene: NA
v_gene: TRBV19
CDR3aa: CASSGRSNSNQPQHF
CDR3nt: TGTGCCAGTAGTGGTCGCAGTAATAGCAATCAGCCCCAGCATTTT

abundance: NA
j_gene: TRBJ2-5
d_gene: NA
v_gene: TRBV7-9
CDR3aa: CASSNPSSGGTETQYF
CDR3nt: TGTGCCAGCAGCAATCCTTCTTCAGGGGGGACGGAGACCCAGTACTTC

abundance: NA
j_gene: TRBJ2-5
d_gene: NA
v_gene: TRBV7-9
CDR3aa: CASSLIGGVSSWETQYF
CDR3nt: TGTGCCAGCAGCTTAATCGGGGGAGTGTCCTCGTGGGAGACCCAGTACTTC

abundance: NA
j_gene: TRBJ1-2
d_gene: NA
v_gene: TRBV7-2
CDR3aa: CASSPEPRQAGRYYGYTF
CDR3nt: TGTGCCAGCAGCCCAGAACCCCGACAGGCCGGGAGGTACTATGGCTACACCTTC

abundance: NA
j_gene: TRBJ1-1
d_gene: TRBD1
v_gene: TRBV28
CDR3aa: CASSMAGTGGTEAFF
CDR3nt: TGTGCCAGCAGTATGGCCGGGACAGGGGGAACTGAAGCTTTCTTT

abundance: NA
j_gene: TRBJ1-2
d_gene: TRBD1
v_gene: TRBV5-1
CDR3aa: CASSFSGTGHGYTF
CDR3nt: TGCGCCAGCAGCTTCTCCGGGACAGGGCATGGCTACACCTTC

abundance: NA
j_gene: TRBJ2-3
d_gene: TRBD2
v_gene: TRBV4-1
CDR3aa: CASSPGLAGKTSTDTQYF
CDR3nt: TGCGCCAGCAGCCCCGGACTAGCGGGGAAAACTAGCACAGATACGCAGTATTTT

abundance: NA
j_gene: TRBJ2-7
d_gene: NA
v_gene: TRBV18
CDR3aa: CASSFGPSYEQYF
CDR3nt: TGTGCCAGCTCATTCGGACCCTCCTACGAGCAGTACTTC

abundance: NA
j_gene: TRBJ2-6
d_gene: NA
v_gene: TRBV7-2
CDR3aa: CASSLAEGANVLTF
CDR3nt: TGTGCCAGCAGCTTAGCGGAAGGGGCCAACGTCCTGACTTTC

abundance: NA
j_gene: TRBJ2-1
d_gene: NA
v_gene: TRBV5-4
CDR3aa: CASSLEGSYNEQFF
CDR3nt: TGTGCCAGCAGCTTAGAGGGGTCCTACAATGAGCAGTTCTTC

abundance: NA
j_gene: TRBJ1-2
d_gene: NA
v_gene: TRBV3-1/TRBV3-2
CDR3aa: CASSQGAGIDYGYTF
CDR3nt: TGTGCCAGCAGCCAAGGGGCAGGTATAGACTATGGCTACACCTTC

abundance: NA
j_gene: TRBJ1-2
d_gene: NA
v_gene: TRBV11-2
CDR3aa: CASSPRGPWDYGYTF
CDR3nt: TGTGCCAGCAGCCCCCGGGGGCCATGGGACTATGGCTACACCTTC

abundance: NA
j_gene: TRBJ2-7
d_gene: NA
v_gene: TRBV25-1
CDR3aa: CASSDPSKGYEQYF
CDR3nt: TGTGCCAGCAGTGATCCCAGCAAAGGCTACGAGCAGTACTTC

abundance: NA
j_gene: TRBJ1-1
d_gene: NA
v_gene: TRBV15
CDR3aa: CATSSGTILFTEAFF
CDR3nt: TGTGCCACCAGCAGCGGGACAATTTTATTCACTGAAGCTTTCTTT

abundance: NA
j_gene: TRBJ2-2
d_gene: NA
v_gene: TRBV7-2
CDR3aa: CASSQRTGELFF
CDR3nt: TGTGCCAGCAGCCAAAGGACCGGGGAGCTGTTTTTT

abundance: NA
j_gene: TRBJ2-7
d_gene: NA
v_gene: TRBV7-9
CDR3aa: CASSLVYTYEQYF
CDR3nt: TGTGCCAGCAGCTTAGTCTATACCTACGAGCAGTACTTC

abundance: NA
j_gene: TRBJ2-7
d_gene: NA
v_gene: TRBV5-4
CDR3aa: CASSFKDGSYEQYF
CDR3nt: TGTGCCAGCAGCTTTAAAGACGGTTCCTACGAGCAGTACTTC

abundance: NA
j_gene: TRBJ1-4
d_gene: NA
v_gene: TRBV27
CDR3aa: CASSLFGGSTNEKLFF
CDR3nt: TGTGCCAGCAGTTTATTCGGTGGGTCAACTAATGAAAAACTGTTTTTT

abundance: NA
j_gene: TRBJ2-7
d_gene: NA
v_gene: TRBV3-1/TRBV3-2
CDR3aa: CASSQRATGEQYF
CDR3nt: TGTGCCAGCAGCCAGCGGGCCACCGGGGAGCAGTACTTC

abundance: NA
j_gene: TRBJ2-1
d_gene: NA
v_gene: TRBV2
CDR3aa: CASSGGQYNEQFF
CDR3nt: TGTGCCAGCAGCGGGGGACAGTACAATGAGCAGTTCTTC

abundance: NA
j_gene: TRBJ1-6
d_gene: NA
v_gene: TRBV9
CDR3aa: CASSVVGSPLHF
CDR3nt: TGTGCCAGCAGCGTAGTTGGGTCACCCCTCCACTTT

abundance: NA
j_gene: TRBJ1-1
d_gene: NA
v_gene: TRBV18
CDR3aa: CASSPKAGNTEAFF
CDR3nt: TGTGCCAGCTCACCAAAGGCGGGGAACACTGAAGCTTTCTTT

abundance: NA
j_gene: TRBJ2-2
d_gene: NA
v_gene: TRBV5-5
CDR3aa: CASSPEGVGELFF
CDR3nt: TGTGCCAGCAGCCCGGAAGGGGTCGGGGAGCTGTTTTTT

abundance: NA
j_gene: TRBJ1-5
d_gene: NA
v_gene: TRBV10-1
CDR3aa: CASSGRLRPQHF
CDR3nt: TGCGCCAGCAGTGGGCGGTTGCGGCCCCAGCATTTT

abundance: few
j_gene: TRBJ2-7
d_gene: NA
v_gene: TRBV18
CDR3aa: CASSPGRTSTYEQYF
CDR3nt: TGTGCCAGCTCACCTGGACGGACTTCCACCTACGAGCAGTACTTC

abundance: NA
j_gene: TRBJ2-2
d_gene: NA
v_gene: TRBV3-1/TRBV3-2
CDR3aa: CASSQVVTLPRGTGELFF
CDR3nt: TGTGCCAGCAGCCAAGTTGTGACTTTACCTCGGGGCACCGGGGAGCTGTTTTTT

abundance: NA
j_gene: TRBJ1-1
d_gene: NA
v_gene: TRBV29-1
CDR3aa: CSVIKQTMNTEAFF
CDR3nt: TGCAGCGTTATAAAGCAGACTATGAACACTGAAGCTTTCTTT

abundance: NA
j_gene: TRBJ1-2
d_gene: NA
v_gene: TRBV5-6
CDR3aa: CASSKGGNYGYTF
CDR3nt: TGTGCCAGCAGCAAGGGGGGCAACTATGGCTACACCTTC

abundance: NA
j_gene: TRBJ1-5
d_gene: TRBD1
v_gene: TRBV2
CDR3aa: CASSPFPGQGARQPQHF
CDR3nt: TGTGCCAGCAGTCCTTTTCCGGGACAGGGGGCGAGACAGCCCCAGCATTTT

abundance: NA
j_gene: TRBJ1-2
d_gene: TRBD1
v_gene: TRBV5-6
CDR3aa: CASTSTGGSYGYTF
CDR3nt: TGTGCCAGCACCTCAACAGGGGGCAGCTATGGCTACACCTTC

abundance: NA
j_gene: TRBJ1-1
d_gene: NA
v_gene: TRBV4-3
CDR3aa: CASSEAWWGDTEAFF
CDR3nt: TGCGCCAGCAGCGAAGCCTGGTGGGGAGACACTGAAGCTTTCTTT

abundance: NA
j_gene: TRBJ2-2
d_gene: NA
v_gene: TRBV6-2/TRBV6-3
CDR3aa: CASSYGPTNTGELFF
CDR3nt: TGTGCCAGCAGTTACGGGCCAACGAACACCGGGGAGCTGTTTTTT

abundance: NA
j_gene: TRBJ2-3
d_gene: NA
v_gene: TRBV5-1
CDR3aa: CASSLVRNVGTDTQYF
CDR3nt: TGCGCCAGCAGCTTGGTGAGGAATGTTGGGACAGATACGCAGTATTTT

abundance: NA
j_gene: TRBJ2-1
d_gene: NA
v_gene: TRBV4-1
CDR3aa: CASSIWAGDDLGWNEQFF
CDR3nt: TGCGCCAGCAGCATATGGGCAGGGGACGACTTAGGTTGGAATGAGCAGTTCTTC

abundance: NA
j_gene: TRBJ1-5
d_gene: TRBD1
v_gene: TRBV7-8
CDR3aa: CASSFRKPGQGVQPQHF
CDR3nt: TGTGCCAGCAGCTTCAGAAAACCGGGACAGGGTGTTCAGCCCCAGCATTTT

abundance: NA
j_gene: TRBJ1-2
d_gene: TRBD1
v_gene: TRBV2
CDR3aa: CASRFDRANGYTF
CDR3nt: TGTGCCAGCAGGTTCGACAGGGCTAATGGCTACACCTTC

abundance: NA
j_gene: TRBJ2-2
d_gene: TRBD2
v_gene: TRBV19
CDR3aa: CASSLRTSGSSGELFF
CDR3nt: TGTGCCAGTAGTCTTCGGACTAGCGGGAGTTCCGGGGAGCTGTTTTTT

abundance: NA
j_gene: TRBJ1-4
d_gene: NA
v_gene: TRBV7-2
CDR3aa: CASSYRSGQGYEKLFF
CDR3nt: TGTGCCAGCAGCTACCGCAGTGGGCAGGGCTATGAAAAACTGTTTTTT

abundance: NA
j_gene: TRBJ2-7
d_gene: NA
v_gene: TRBV11-2
CDR3aa: CASSLGSLPPPGYEQYF
CDR3nt: TGTGCCAGCAGCTTAGGGAGCTTGCCCCCCCCGGGGTACGAGCAGTACTTC

abundance: once
j_gene: TRBJ2-1
d_gene: TRBD2
v_gene: TRBV19
CDR3aa: CASRATGTSRDNEQFF
CDR3nt: TGTGCCAGTAGGGCGACCGGGACTAGCAGAGACAATGAGCAGTTCTTC

abundance: NA
j_gene: TRBJ2-2
d_gene: TRBD2
v_gene: TRBV27
CDR3aa: CASSGLAGGQGTGELFF
CDR3nt: TGTGCCAGCAGTGGACTAGCGGGGGGGCAGGGCACCGGGGAGCTGTTTTTT

abundance: few
j_gene: TRBJ2-3
d_gene: TRBD1
v_gene: TRBV28
CDR3aa: CASRHQGVSTDTQYF
CDR3nt: TGTGCCAGCAGACATCAGGGGGTGAGCACAGATACGCAGTATTTT

abundance: NA
j_gene: TRBJ1-6
d_gene: NA
v_gene: TRBV14
CDR3aa: CASSQEGGWVNSPLHF
CDR3nt: TGTGCCAGCAGCCAAGAAGGGGGGTGGGTTAATTCACCCCTCCACTTT

abundance: NA
j_gene: TRBJ1-5
d_gene: NA
v_gene: TRBV30
CDR3aa: CAWSFRGSQPQHF
CDR3nt: TGTGCCTGGAGTTTTAGGGGTTCTCAGCCCCAGCATTTT

abundance: NA
j_gene: TRBJ1-3
d_gene: NA
v_gene: TRBV18
CDR3aa: CASSQGTGTIYF
CDR3nt: TGTGCCAGCTCACAGGGCACCGGCACCATATATTTT

abundance: once
j_gene: TRBJ2-7
d_gene: NA
v_gene: TRBV6-5
CDR3aa: CASNGDRYEQYF
CDR3nt: TGTGCCAGCAACGGGGACCGCTACGAGCAGTACTTC

abundance: NA
j_gene: TRBJ1-5
d_gene: NA
v_gene: TRBV28
CDR3aa: CASSRTVSNQPQHF
CDR3nt: TGTGCCAGCAGTCGGACAGTCAGCAATCAGCCCCAGCATTTT

abundance: NA
j_gene: TRBJ1-1
d_gene: NA
v_gene: TRBV6-2/TRBV6-3
CDR3aa: CASSRGGSTEAFF
CDR3nt: TGTGCCAGCAGCCGAGGGGGTTCCACTGAAGCTTTCTTT